One sample yielded the 25 T cell receptor beta chains listed below, sequenced in a study of T cells in Graves' hyperthyroidism and ophthalmopathy. RNA transcripts yielded amplified TCR beta CDR3 regions. First-round RT-PCR with HTBI primers amplified the TCR CDR3 region. Each CDR3 protein gets one entry after TCRdb re-called the multiplex PCR reads with MiXCR. The sample shows about 640,000 distinct CDR3 sequences, around 21% of them seen only once. Sequencing was done on a sample of blood. The receptors come from a young man with Graves' ophthalmopathy.

The V call is TRBV5-4, the J call TRBJ1-3; D not resolved. Trimming removed 4 bases from V and 0 bases from J, with 11 bases in between. Germline lookup yields CDR1 SGHNT and CDR2 YYREEE (reference sequence). This CDR3 comprises 15 residues. CDR3 coding DNA: TGTGCCAGCAGCCAAGACCCCCTCTCTGGAAACACCATATATTTT. Encoded protein: CASSQDPLSGNTIYF.

This clonotype has more than one count but fewer than ten. CDR3 DNA sequence: TGCAGTGCTAGATTCCGGGGACAGGGTATACGAAATGAGCAGTTCTTC. This encodes CSARFRGQGIRNEQFF. The chain links TRBV20-1 to TRBJ2-1; 9 nucleotides line up with TRBD1. This CDR3 has 16 residues. V shed 2 bases, J shed 7 bases, and the junction held 12 bases outside the gene matches. Germline CDR1 and CDR2: DFQATT and SNEGSKA (reference sequence).

This chain joins TRBV6-2 or TRBV6-3 and TRBJ2-2; 7 nucleotides match TRBD1. V gave up 6 bases and J gave up 3 bases; unmatched junction bases: 16. The CDR3 has 18 amino acids. Germline V lookup: CDR1 MNHEY, CDR2 SVGEGT. The CDR3 DNA is TGTGCCAGCAGACAAAGTTACGTTGGGACAGACTACACCGGGGAGCTGTTTTTT. Amino acids: CASRQSYVGTDYTGELFF.

The chain recombines TRBV5-1 with TRBJ2-7; 7 bases agree with TRBD2. This CDR3 comprises 13 residues. The trim removed 0 bases at V and 6 bases at J, leaving 3 bases unmatched. The germline gives CDR1 SGHRS, CDR2 YFSETQ. CDR3 nucleotides: TGCGCCAGCAGCTTGGGGGAGGGATTCGAGCAGTACTTC. Encoded protein: CASSLGEGFEQYF.

This rearrangement joins TRBV6-2 or TRBV6-3 to TRBJ1-6, with D uncertain. In germline, CDR1 is MNHEY, CDR2 SVGEGT. The CDR3 is 14 residues long. V was trimmed by 4 bases and J by 8 bases, leaving 12 bases between them. The CDR3 DNA sequence: TGTGCCAGCAGTTGGCGGCCCGGGGATTCACCCCTCCACTTT. Protein sequence: CASSWRPGDSPLHF.

The J gene is TRBJ2-1, the V gene TRBV6-8; 13 bases match TRBD2. From germline, CDR1 is MNHGY and CDR2 SAAAGT. Trimming removed 8 bases from V and 0 bases from J; junction bases left unmatched: 10. The CDR3 has 18 residues. CDR3: CASGKLAGGLSSYNEQFF. CDR3 nucleotide sequence: TGTGCCAGCGGGAAACTAGCGGGAGGGTTAAGCTCCTACAATGAGCAGTTCTTC.

This clonotype was counted between two and nine times. The CDR3 nucleotides are TGTGCCAGCAGCTTAGTGGTTAGCGGGAGAACCGGTGAGCAGTTCTTC. Its protein product is CASSLVVSGRTGEQFF. This chain links TRBV11-3 with TRBJ2-1, with 9 bases that match TRBD2. V shed 1 base and J 9 bases; nucleotides not matched to a gene: 10. This CDR3 spans 16 amino acids. Per germline, CDR1 SGHNT and CDR2 YENEEA.

The chain carries TRBV7-8 and TRBJ2-2; 10 nucleotides align to TRBD2. V shed 4 bases and J 0 bases; nucleotides not matched to a gene: 5. Per germline, CDR1 SGHVS and CDR2 FQNEAQ. The CDR3 covers 17 residues. As DNA, the CDR3 is TGTGCCAGCAGCTCCTGGACTAGCGGATCGAACACCGGGGAGCTGTTTTTT. Its protein product is CASSSWTSGSNTGELFF.

There are many counts of this clonotype. This chain uses TRBV11-2 with TRBJ2-7; 9 nucleotides match TRBD1. V was pared by 5 bases and J by 5 bases, with 7 bases of the junction left unmatched. The CDR3 runs 14 residues. The germline V gene has CDR1 SGHAT and CDR2 FQNNGV. CDR3 residues: CASSPGQGGNEQYF. The CDR3 nucleotides are TGTGCCAGCAGCCCGGGACAGGGAGGAAACGAGCAGTACTTC.

The gene calls are TRBV7-2 and TRBJ2-5; TRBD2 aligns across 11 bases. Germline V gene data show CDR1 as SGHTA and CDR2 as FQGNSA. Germline trimming cut 5 bases from V and 5 bases from J; bases unmatched to any gene: 7. The CDR3 covers 15 residues. The CDR3 region is CASSLRTSGPETQYF. CDR3 DNA sequence: TGTGCCAGCAGCCTTCGGACTAGCGGGCCGGAGACCCAGTACTTC.

In its sample, this clonotype was seen a few times. V gene TRBV4-1 combines with J gene TRBJ1-1; D is undetermined. Germline CDR1 and CDR2: MGHRA and YSYEKL. The V end was cut by 0 bases, the J end by 8 bases, with 16 bases between. This CDR3 has 15 residues. This CDR3 is CASSQDSSDPREAFF. The DNA of the CDR3 is TGCGCCAGCAGCCAAGATTCTTCGGACCCGAGGGAAGCTTTCTTT.

The CDR3 DNA reads TGTGCCAGCAGCACCCGAAGTCAGGTTAATGAAAAACTGTTTTTT. This translates into CASSTRSQVNEKLFF. The chain is built from TRBV7-8 and TRBJ1-4; no definite D call. This CDR3 has 15 residues. Trimming shortened V by 5 bases and J by 4 bases, and 14 bases separated the two germline ends. Looked up from germline, CDR1 is SGHVS and CDR2 is FQNEAQ.

V and J are TRBV6-1 and TRBJ1-5; unclear D gene. The CDR3 covers 12 residues. Trimming took 2 bases from V and 7 from J, leaving 6 bases between them. Germline V lookup: CDR1 MNHNS, CDR2 SASEGT. In DNA, the CDR3 is TGTGCCAGCAGTGAATTAAAACAGCCCCAGCATTTT. Translating it yields CASSELKQPQHF.

This clonotype was picked up many times. The chain has TRBV11-2 and TRBJ2-3; TRBD2 agrees at 7 bases. Germline trimming cut 2 bases from V and 3 bases from J; bases unmatched to any gene: 2. The CDR3 contains 14 residues. Germline loops: CDR1 SGHAT, CDR2 FQNNGV. For the CDR3, the DNA is TGTGCCAGCAGCTTACTGGGGGGGACAGATACGCAGTATTTT. This codes for CASSLLGGTDTQYF.

This clonotype showed up just a few times. The J gene is TRBJ2-7, the V gene TRBV20-1; TRBD1 might be the D (5 bases). Trimming pared 0 bases from V and 7 bases from J, leaving 25 bases between. Germline V gene data show CDR1 as DFQATT and CDR2 as SNEGSKA (reference sequence). CDR3 length: 17 residues. CDR3 nucleotides: TGCAGTGCTAGAGATCCCGATGGTGGGGCCGGAGTTGGAGAGCAGTACTTC. Translated, it gives CSARDPDGGAGVGEQYF.

This chain connects TRBV20-1 to TRBJ2-2, with D perhaps being TRBD1 or TRBD2 (6 bases each). This CDR3 is built from 16 residues. Deletions cut 3 bases from V and 1 base from J, with 15 bases between. CDR1 is DFQATT, CDR2 SNEGSKA, per germline (reference sequence). Here the CDR3 DNA reads TGCAGTGCTAGCAGTCCGGGGGCCCTGAACACCGGGGAGCTGTTTTTT. Translating it yields CSASSPGALNTGELFF.

This clonotype was found a few times. This chain connects TRBV27 to TRBJ2-1, with 9 bases fitting TRBD1. CDR3 length: 14 amino acids. The germline V gene encodes CDR1 MNHEY and CDR2 SMNVEV (reference sequence). J gave up 3 bases and V 7 bases, and 4 bases lay outside the gene matches. The CDR3 DNA is TGTGCCAGCATGCGGGACAGGGACTACAATGAGCAGTTCTTC. It encodes CASMRDRDYNEQFF.

This clonotype showed up many times. This sequence joins TRBV10-3 and TRBJ2-7; 13 nucleotides agree with TRBD2. V gave up 6 bases and J gave up 7 bases; unmatched junction bases: 6. Germline V gene data show CDR1 as ENHRY and CDR2 as SYGVKD. This CDR3 is built from 14 residues. The CDR3: CAIRGLAGSEEQYF. The CDR3 coding sequence is TGTGCCATCAGGGGACTAGCGGGATCTGAAGAGCAGTACTTC.

The chain combines TRBV5-1 with TRBJ2-1, with TRBD2 matching over 7 bases. V shed 4 bases, J shed 8 bases, and the junction held 12 bases outside the gene matches. Germline V CDR1 and CDR2: SGHRS, YFSETQ. CDR3 length: 15 residues. The CDR3 region is CASSPGVGGYDEQFF. The CDR3 DNA follows: TGCGCCAGCAGCCCGGGGGTGGGGGGGTACGATGAGCAGTTCTTC.

The sample holds many counts of this clonotype. The chain joins TRBV6-1 to TRBJ2-1, with unresolved D. V was trimmed by 7 bases and J by 6 bases, leaving 13 bases between them. Germline V lookup: CDR1 MNHNS, CDR2 SASEGT. The length of the CDR3 is 13 residues. The CDR3 loop is CASTKGRINEQFF. The CDR3 bases are TGTGCCAGCACCAAGGGTCGTATCAATGAGCAGTTCTTC.

The gene calls are TRBV7-3 and TRBJ2-7; 12 bases map to TRBD1. With V trimmed by 5 bases and J by 5 bases, 7 bases remained unmatched. CDR3 length: 15 residues. Germline V gene data show CDR1 as SGHTA and CDR2 as FQGTGA. The CDR3 sequence is CASSRGQGAEDEQYF. Here the CDR3 DNA reads TGTGCCAGCAGCCGGGGACAGGGGGCAGAAGACGAGCAGTACTTC.

This clonotype was counted a few times. The V call is TRBV29-1, the J call TRBJ2-7; TRBD1 matches at 9 bases. V lost 2 bases to trimming and J lost 4 bases; unmatched junction nucleotides: 3. Germline V gene sequence: CDR1 SQVTM, CDR2 ANQGSEA. The CDR3 is 13 residues long. Here the CDR3 DNA reads TGCAGCGTTGAACGACAGGGGGGGTACGAGCAGTACTTC. Its protein is CSVERQGGYEQYF.

V and J are TRBV10-3 and TRBJ1-1; D is perhaps TRBD1 (5 bases). The CDR3 is 14 amino acids. The V end lost 5 bases, the J end lost 2 bases, and 12 bases lay between the germline ends. Germline CDR1 and CDR2: ENHRY and SYGVKD. The CDR3 DNA follows: TGTGCCATCAGTCCTTCGACAGTTAACACTGAAGCTTTCTTT. Protein sequence: CAISPSTVNTEAFF.

The chain combines TRBV27 with TRBJ1-1; D not certain. Germline lookup yields CDR1 MNHEY and CDR2 SMNVEV (reference sequence). CDR3 length: 12 amino acids. The CDR3 sequence is CAVGKGYTEAFF. The CDR3 DNA sequence: TGTGCAGTGGGGAAGGGATACACTGAAGCTTTCTTT.

This clonotype was seen a handful of times. J is TRBJ2-1 and V is TRBV12-3 or TRBV12-4, with TRBD2 as a possible D gene (6 bases). This CDR3 contains 15 residues. The V end was cut by 7 bases, the J end by 0 bases, with 13 bases between. The CDR3 DNA reads TGTGCCAGCATTCAAGCGGGTTACTCCTACAATGAGCAGTTCTTC. Encoded protein: CASIQAGYSYNEQFF.